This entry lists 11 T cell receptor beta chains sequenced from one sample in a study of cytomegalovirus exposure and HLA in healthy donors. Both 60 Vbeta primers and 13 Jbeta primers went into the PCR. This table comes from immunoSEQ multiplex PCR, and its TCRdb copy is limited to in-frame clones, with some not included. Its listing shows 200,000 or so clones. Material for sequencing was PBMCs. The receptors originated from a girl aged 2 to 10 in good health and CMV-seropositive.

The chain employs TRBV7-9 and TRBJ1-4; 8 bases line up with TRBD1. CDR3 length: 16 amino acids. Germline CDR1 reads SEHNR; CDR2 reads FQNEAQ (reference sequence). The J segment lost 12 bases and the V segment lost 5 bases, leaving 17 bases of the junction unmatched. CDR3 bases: TGTGCCAGCAGCCCCGGAGACAGGGGAGGTCGTGAGGAACTGTTTTTT. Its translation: CASSPGDRGGREELFF.

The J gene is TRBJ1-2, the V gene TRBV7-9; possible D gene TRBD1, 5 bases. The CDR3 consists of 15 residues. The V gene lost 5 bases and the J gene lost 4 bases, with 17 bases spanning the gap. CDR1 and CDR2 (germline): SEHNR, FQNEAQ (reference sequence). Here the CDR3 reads CASSTRGGDPYGYTF. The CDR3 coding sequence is TGTGCCAGCAGCACCCGGGGAGGGGATCCCTATGGCTACACCTTC.

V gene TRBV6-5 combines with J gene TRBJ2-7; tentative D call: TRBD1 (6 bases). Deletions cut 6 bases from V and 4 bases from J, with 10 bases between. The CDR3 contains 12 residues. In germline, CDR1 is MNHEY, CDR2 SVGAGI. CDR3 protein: CASSTGQYEQYF. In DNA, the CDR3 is TGTGCCAGCAGCACAGGACAGTACGAGCAGTACTTC.

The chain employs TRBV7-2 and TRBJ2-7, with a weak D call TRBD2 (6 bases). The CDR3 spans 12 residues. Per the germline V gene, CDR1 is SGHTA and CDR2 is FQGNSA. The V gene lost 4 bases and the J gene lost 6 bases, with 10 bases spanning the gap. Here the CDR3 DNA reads TGTGCCAGCAGCTCCGGACTACTCGAGCAGTACTTC. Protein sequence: CASSSGLLEQYF.

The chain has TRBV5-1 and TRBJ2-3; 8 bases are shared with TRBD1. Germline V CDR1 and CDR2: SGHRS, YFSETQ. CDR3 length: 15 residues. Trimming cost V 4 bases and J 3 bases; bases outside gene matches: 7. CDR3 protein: CASSPGTGETDTQYF. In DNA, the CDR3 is TGCGCCAGCAGCCCGGGGACAGGAGAAACAGATACGCAGTATTTT.

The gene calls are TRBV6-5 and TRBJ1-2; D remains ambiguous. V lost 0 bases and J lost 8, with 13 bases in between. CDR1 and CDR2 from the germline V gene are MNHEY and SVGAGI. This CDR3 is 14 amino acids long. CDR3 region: CASSYSSQFGGYTF. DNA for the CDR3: TGTGCCAGCAGTTACTCGTCTCAGTTTGGCGGCTACACCTTC.

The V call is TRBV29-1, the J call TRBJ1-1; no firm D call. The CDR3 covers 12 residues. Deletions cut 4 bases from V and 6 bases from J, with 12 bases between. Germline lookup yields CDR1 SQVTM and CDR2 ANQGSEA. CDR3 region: CSVAFARAEAFF. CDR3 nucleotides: TGCAGCGTTGCTTTCGCTCGAGCTGAAGCTTTCTTT. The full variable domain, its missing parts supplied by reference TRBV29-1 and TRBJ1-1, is SAVISQKPSRDICQRGTSLTIQCQVDSQVTMMFWYRQQPGQSLTLIATANQGSEATYESGFVIDKFPISRPNLTFSTLTVSNMSPEDSSIYLCSVAFARAEAFFGQGTRLTVV.

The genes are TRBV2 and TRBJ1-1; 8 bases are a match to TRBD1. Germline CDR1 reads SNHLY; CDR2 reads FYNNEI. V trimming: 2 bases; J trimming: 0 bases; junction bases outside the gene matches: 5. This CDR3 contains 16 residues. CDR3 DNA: TGTGCCAGCAGTGAAACAGGGGGACAGATGAACACTGAAGCTTTCTTT. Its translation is CASSETGGQMNTEAFF.

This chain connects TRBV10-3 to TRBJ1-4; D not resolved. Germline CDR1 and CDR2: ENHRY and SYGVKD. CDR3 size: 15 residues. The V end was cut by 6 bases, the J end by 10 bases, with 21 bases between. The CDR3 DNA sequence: TGTGCCATCAGGGCCACGACCCAGGATGCTGGAAAACTGTTTTTT. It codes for CAIRATTQDAGKLFF.

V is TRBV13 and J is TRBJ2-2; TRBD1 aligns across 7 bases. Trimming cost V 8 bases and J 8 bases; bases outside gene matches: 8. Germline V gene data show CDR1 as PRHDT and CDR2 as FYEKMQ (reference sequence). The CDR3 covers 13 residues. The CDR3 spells CASQEGAGGELFF. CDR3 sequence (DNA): TGTGCCAGCCAAGAGGGGGCTGGAGGGGAGCTGTTTTTT.

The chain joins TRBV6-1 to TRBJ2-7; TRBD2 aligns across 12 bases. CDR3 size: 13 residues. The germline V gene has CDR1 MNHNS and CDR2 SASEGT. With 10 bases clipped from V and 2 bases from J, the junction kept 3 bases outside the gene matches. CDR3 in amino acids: CAMGLAGPYEQYF. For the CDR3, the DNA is TGTGCCATGGGACTAGCGGGCCCCTACGAGCAGTACTTC.